These T cell receptor beta chains were read from a single sample in a study of blood T cell repertoires in COVID-19. Libraries were prepared by immunoSEQ multiplex PCR; TCRdb keeps only in-frame clonotypes and omits some of them. The sample includes 200,000 to 250,000 clones, approximately 80% of them seen just once. The sequenced sample consisted of PBMCs or T cells enriched from blood (not recorded which). The receptor set was obtained from a woman between 45 and 65 years old with acute COVID-19. Both conserved end residues are part of each CDR3. Fields, in order: V gene, D gene, J gene, clone size, CDR3 protein, CDR3 DNA. D genes are given only for firm matches. Clone sizes are given selectively: once, few, many, or a class where the clone is expanded.

v_call: TRBV7-9
d_call: TRBD1
j_call: TRBJ2-7
clone_size: few
cdr3_aa: CASSKGQGPYEQYF
cdr3_nt: TGTGCCAGCAGCAAAGGACAGGGGCCGTACGAGCAGTACTTC

v_call: TRBV27
d_call: .
j_call: TRBJ1-5
clone_size: .
cdr3_aa: CASSGSNQPQHF
cdr3_nt: TGTGCCAGCAGCGGTAGCAATCAGCCCCAGCATTTT

v_call: TRBV29-1
d_call: .
j_call: TRBJ2-1
clone_size: .
cdr3_aa: CSVGQGNNEQFF
cdr3_nt: TGCAGCGTTGGGCAGGGCAACAATGAGCAGTTCTTC

v_call: TRBV19
d_call: .
j_call: TRBJ1-6
clone_size: .
cdr3_aa: CASSTRGAPLHF
cdr3_nt: TGTGCCAGTAGTACTCGGGGGGCACCCCTCCACTTT

v_call: TRBV28
d_call: TRBD1
j_call: TRBJ2-5
clone_size: few
cdr3_aa: CASSLKGGGETQYF
cdr3_nt: TGTGCCAGCAGTTTGAAAGGGGGCGGAGAGACCCAGTACTTC

v_call: TRBV27
d_call: TRBD1
j_call: TRBJ1-1
clone_size: .
cdr3_aa: CASSLTGTVNTEAFF
cdr3_nt: TGTGCCAGCAGTTTGACCGGGACAGTGAACACTGAAGCTTTCTTT

v_call: TRBV29-1
d_call: TRBD1
j_call: TRBJ2-5
clone_size: .
cdr3_aa: CSVYKSGQGRQETQYF
cdr3_nt: TGCAGCGTCTACAAATCCGGACAGGGCCGCCAAGAGACCCAGTACTTC

v_call: TRBV2
d_call: .
j_call: TRBJ2-5
clone_size: .
cdr3_aa: CASSGAIGLSKETQYF
cdr3_nt: TGTGCCAGCAGTGGTGCGATTGGACTCAGCAAGGAGACCCAGTACTTC

v_call: TRBV5-6
d_call: TRBD1
j_call: TRBJ1-4
clone_size: .
cdr3_aa: CASSLGTGHEKLFF
cdr3_nt: TGTGCCAGCAGCTTGGGGACAGGACACGAAAAACTGTTTTTT

v_call: TRBV4-1
d_call: .
j_call: TRBJ1-1
clone_size: .
cdr3_aa: CASSQDPPAGTEAFF
cdr3_nt: TGCGCCAGCAGCCAAGATCCCCCCGCCGGGACTGAAGCTTTCTTT

v_call: TRBV9
d_call: .
j_call: TRBJ1-6
clone_size: few
cdr3_aa: CASSVLTGNSPLHF
cdr3_nt: TGTGCCAGCAGCGTACTCACGGGAAATTCACCCCTCCACTTT

v_call: TRBV6-2/TRBV6-3
d_call: .
j_call: TRBJ2-7
clone_size: .
cdr3_aa: CASSYGGGGTYEQYF
cdr3_nt: TGTGCCAGCAGTTACGGTGGGGGCGGAACCTACGAGCAGTACTTC

v_call: TRBV5-4
d_call: TRBD1
j_call: TRBJ1-3
clone_size: .
cdr3_aa: CASSLADRASGNTIYF
cdr3_nt: TGTGCCAGCAGCTTGGCCGACAGGGCCTCTGGAAACACCATATATTTT

v_call: TRBV5-6
d_call: TRBD2
j_call: TRBJ2-7
clone_size: .
cdr3_aa: CASSVVAGGYYEQYF
cdr3_nt: TGTGCCAGCAGCGTGGTCGCGGGGGGCTACTACGAGCAGTACTTC

v_call: TRBV4-1
d_call: .
j_call: TRBJ1-4
clone_size: .
cdr3_aa: CASSPPRVHEKLFF
cdr3_nt: TGCGCCAGCAGCCCACCCAGGGTACACGAAAAACTGTTTTTT

v_call: TRBV5-1
d_call: .
j_call: TRBJ1-4
clone_size: .
cdr3_aa: CASSWDGRGNEKLFF
cdr3_nt: TGCGCCAGCAGCTGGGACGGCAGGGGTAATGAAAAACTGTTTTTT

v_call: TRBV6-5
d_call: .
j_call: TRBJ1-1
clone_size: .
cdr3_aa: CASNIPGNTEAFF
cdr3_nt: TGTGCCAGCAATATCCCGGGAAACACTGAAGCTTTCTTT

v_call: TRBV6-2/TRBV6-3
d_call: .
j_call: TRBJ2-2
clone_size: few
cdr3_aa: CASSYSSEGSGELFF
cdr3_nt: TGTGCCAGCAGTTACTCGAGTGAGGGTTCCGGGGAGCTGTTTTTT

v_call: TRBV6-5
d_call: TRBD1
j_call: TRBJ2-5
clone_size: .
cdr3_aa: CASSTGADTQTQYF
cdr3_nt: TGTGCCAGTTCTACAGGGGCCGATACACAGACCCAGTACTTC

v_call: TRBV7-9
d_call: .
j_call: TRBJ1-5
clone_size: .
cdr3_aa: CASSLADNQPQHF
cdr3_nt: TGTGCCAGCAGCTTGGCAGACAATCAGCCCCAGCATTTT

v_call: TRBV30
d_call: .
j_call: TRBJ2-3
clone_size: .
cdr3_aa: CAWEIQERRTSTDTQYF
cdr3_nt: TGTGCCTGGGAGATCCAGGAGCGGAGAACTAGCACAGATACGCAGTATTTT

v_call: TRBV11-3
d_call: .
j_call: TRBJ2-7
clone_size: .
cdr3_aa: CASSSPANNITVYEQYF
cdr3_nt: TGTGCCAGCAGCTCGCCCGCCAACAATATAACCGTCTACGAGCAGTACTTC

v_call: TRBV27
d_call: TRBD1
j_call: TRBJ1-6
clone_size: .
cdr3_aa: CASSLSGWDRAFLSSYNSPLHF
cdr3_nt: TGTGCCAGCAGTTTATCGGGTTGGGACAGGGCTTTCTTGAGCTCCTATAATTCACCCCTCCACTTT

v_call: TRBV7-2
d_call: TRBD2
j_call: TRBJ2-3
clone_size: .
cdr3_aa: CASSRQAGVYSDTQYF
cdr3_nt: TGTGCCAGCAGCCGTCAAGCGGGAGTGTATTCAGATACGCAGTATTTT

v_call: TRBV10-3
d_call: TRBD1
j_call: TRBJ2-7
clone_size: .
cdr3_aa: CAIKSDRGYEQYF
cdr3_nt: TGTGCCATCAAGTCGGACAGGGGGTACGAGCAGTACTTC

v_call: TRBV30
d_call: TRBD1
j_call: TRBJ1-5
clone_size: few
cdr3_aa: CAWSRLTGVDQPQHF
cdr3_nt: TGTGCCTGGAGCCGGTTAACAGGGGTGGATCAGCCCCAGCATTTT

v_call: TRBV7-3
d_call: TRBD2
j_call: TRBJ2-3
clone_size: .
cdr3_aa: CASSSSGRASDTQYF
cdr3_nt: TGTGCCAGCAGCTCTAGCGGGAGGGCCTCAGATACGCAGTATTTT

v_call: TRBV4-3
d_call: TRBD2
j_call: TRBJ2-6
clone_size: .
cdr3_aa: CASSQDGWTSGSGANVLTF
cdr3_nt: TGCGCCAGCAGCCAAGACGGTTGGACTAGCGGCTCTGGGGCCAACGTCCTGACTTTC